These 26 T cell receptor beta chains share one sample of origin, sequenced in a study of HIV-infected patients and healthy controls. TCRdb re-derived calls from the 5' RACE reads in MiXCR, one entry per CDR3 protein. The table shows tens of thousands of distinct CDR3 sequences, with about 19% occurring only once. Sequenced sample: CD4+ T cells from blood. These receptor sequences come from a human donor in good health.

J is TRBJ1-1 and V is TRBV21-1. TRBV21-1 is a pseudogene locus. The CDR3 runs 15 residues. The CDR3 region is CASSPRGRINTEAFF. The CDR3 DNA sequence: TGTGCCAGCAGCCCGCGGGGAAGAATTAACACTGAAGCTTTCTTT.

This clonotype was picked up a small number of times. V usage is TRBV29-1 and J usage is TRBJ2-1; a possible D gene is TRBD2 (6 bases). Deletions cut 7 bases from V and 4 bases from J, with 14 bases between. From germline, CDR1 is SQVTM and CDR2 ANQGSEA. The CDR3 runs 13 residues. The CDR3 is CSAGARGYNEQFF. DNA for the CDR3: TGCAGCGCGGGAGCCCGTGGTTACAATGAGCAGTTCTTC.

The chain links TRBV5-4 to TRBJ2-5, with D tentatively TRBD2 (5 bases). V gave up 3 bases and J gave up 3 bases, with 9 bases separating them. The CDR3 contains 13 residues. In germline, CDR1 is SGHNT, CDR2 YYREEE (reference sequence). The chain's CDR3 is CASSYGLEETQYF. The CDR3 DNA reads TGTGCCAGCAGCTACGGACTTGAAGAGACCCAGTACTTC.

The V gene is TRBV19, the J gene TRBJ1-3; D perhaps matches TRBD1 (5 bases). Between the trimmed V and J ends, which lost 0 bases and 1 base, there was a span of 13 bases. The CDR3 contains 17 residues. Germline V lookup: CDR1 LNHDA, CDR2 SQIVND (reference sequence). CDR3 loop: CASSIDLGGFSGNTIYF. The CDR3 region has the DNA TGTGCCAGTAGTATAGATTTGGGGGGGTTTTCTGGAAACACCATATATTTT.

The V call is TRBV12-3 or TRBV12-4, the J call TRBJ2-7; 12 bases line up with TRBD1. The junction had 5 bases not matched to a gene; V was cut back by 7 bases and J by 4 bases. The CDR3 is 14 amino acids. CDR3 sequence: CASKGTGGNYEQYF. The CDR3 nucleotides are TGTGCCAGCAAAGGGACAGGGGGCAATTACGAGCAGTACTTC.

This clonotype was found many times. The J gene is TRBJ2-3, the V gene TRBV29-1, with a weak D call TRBD2 (5 bases). Germline values: CDR1 SQVTM, CDR2 ANQGSEA. The CDR3 covers 16 residues. Trimming pared 3 bases from V and 2 bases from J, leaving 18 bases between. CDR3 coding DNA: TGCAGCGTTGATTTCGTTGCGTCGGGATACACAGATACGCAGTATTTT. Encoded protein: CSVDFVASGYTDTQYF.

There are many counts of this clonotype. This sequence joins TRBV6-6 and TRBJ2-7, with 8 nucleotides matching TRBD1. The germline CDR1 and CDR2 sequences are MNHNY and SVGAGI (reference sequence). CDR3 length: 14 residues. V lost 7 bases, J lost 4 bases, and 9 bases stayed unmatched. CDR3 DNA: TGTGCCAGCACCGATGACAGGGGACTTTACGAGCAGTACTTC. Translated: CASTDDRGLYEQYF.

V and J are TRBV5-5 and TRBJ2-1; 12 nucleotides align to TRBD2. The ends lost 3 bases at V and 4 bases at J; junction bases unmatched: 8. The CDR3 is 17 amino acids. In germline, CDR1 is SGHKS, CDR2 YYEKEE (reference sequence). The CDR3 spells CASSSYLTSGGYNEQFF. Here the CDR3 DNA reads TGTGCCAGCAGCTCTTACTTGACTAGCGGGGGATACAATGAGCAGTTCTTC.

This clonotype was seen many times. The V call is TRBV21-1, the J call TRBJ1-3; the DNA was not used to check the table's D call, TRBD1. TRBV21-1 corresponds to a pseudogene. This CDR3 is built from 16 residues. CDR3 loop: CASSKAGQAEENTIYF. The CDR3 nucleotides are TGTGCCAGCAGCAAAGCGGGACAGGCCGAGGAAAACACCATATATTTT.

This clonotype was observed many times. This sequence joins TRBV28 and TRBJ2-4; the match to TRBD1 covers 10 bases. CDR1 is MDHEN, CDR2 SYDVKM, per germline. The CDR3 totals 13 residues. Unmatched junction bases numbered 2, after V lost 6 bases and J lost 6 bases. The CDR3 nucleotides read TGTGCCAGCAGGGGGACAGGGGTAAACATTCAGTACTTC. Protein product: CASRGTGVNIQYF.

In its sample, this clonotype was seen a few times. This chain uses TRBV12-3 or TRBV12-4 with TRBJ2-3; 8 bases are a match to TRBD1. The CDR3 contains 16 residues. V lost 6 bases and J lost 2; bases outside the gene matches: 10. The CDR3 reads CASSPRTGSVTDTQYF. The CDR3, as DNA: TGTGCCAGCAGCCCCAGGACAGGGTCTGTCACAGATACGCAGTATTTT.

The genes are TRBV7-2 and TRBJ2-4; D remains ambiguous. The V gene lost 1 base and the J gene lost 12 bases, with 19 bases spanning the gap. The CDR3 totals 15 residues. The germline CDR1 and CDR2 sequences are SGHTA and FQGNSA. CDR3 nucleotides: TGTGCCAGCAGCTTAGTTGGCCGAAGGTTCAGTCCTCAGTACTTC. It specifies CASSLVGRRFSPQYF.

This clonotype was recorded once. This sequence may be a read error, since a much larger clone differs from it by one base. The chain employs TRBV5-1 and TRBJ2-1; D uncertain. Germline CDR1 is SGHRS and CDR2 is YFSETQ. CDR3 length: 14 residues. The ends were cut back, 0 bases at V and 4 bases at J, with 8 bases in the middle. The CDR3 DNA sequence: TGCGCCAGCAGCTTGGGGCAGTCATACAATGAGCAGTTCTTC. Protein sequence: CASSLGQSYNEQFF.

This clonotype was seen at least ten times. V usage is TRBV7-2 and J usage is TRBJ2-2, with 9 positions matching TRBD1. This CDR3 spans 18 amino acids. CDR1 is SGHTA, CDR2 FQGNSA, per germline. V lost 3 bases and J lost 0; bases outside the gene matches: 8. Here the CDR3 DNA reads TGTGCCAGCAGCTTTCGGCCGGGACAGGGACCGAACACCGGGGAGCTGTTTTTT. Its translation is CASSFRPGQGPNTGELFF.

In this sample, this clonotype turned up a few times. The V and J genes are TRBV5-1 and TRBJ2-5; 15 bases line up with TRBD2. CDR3 length equals 17 residues. Germline assignment: CDR1 SGHRS and CDR2 YFSETQ. After removal of 4 bases from V and 5 bases from J, the junction contained 9 bases not matched to a gene. In nucleotides, the CDR3 is TGCGCCAGCAGCCCCGGACTAGCGGGGGGGCACGTGGAGACCCAGTACTTC. Residues: CASSPGLAGGHVETQYF.

This clonotype came up many times. This chain links TRBV14 with TRBJ1-6, with D uncertain. The CDR3 totals 14 residues. Germline V lookup: CDR1 SGHDN, CDR2 FVKESK. Trimming took off 3 bases at V and 8 bases at J, with 11 bases between the two ends. CDR3 loop: CASSQGGFDSPLHF. DNA of the CDR3: TGTGCCAGCAGCCAGGGAGGGTTCGATTCACCCCTCCACTTT.

This clonotype was detected ten times or more. The J gene is TRBJ2-6, the V gene TRBV24-1, with TRBD1 matching 7 bases. The length of the CDR3 is 21 residues. The V and J ends lost 2 bases and 0 bases, in that order; junction bases with no gene match: 15. Germline CDR1 KGHDR, CDR2 SFDVKD. CDR3 amino acids: CATSDSVGQPNPRSGANVLTF. For the CDR3, the DNA is TGTGCCACCAGTGATTCTGTGGGACAGCCTAACCCCCGCTCTGGGGCCAACGTCCTGACTTTC.

In its sample, this clonotype was seen many times. In DNA form, the CDR3 reads TGTGCCAGCAGCCAAGGTCCCCACGAGCAGTACTTC. Protein: CASSQGPHEQYF. The genes are TRBV3-1 and TRBJ2-7; D is undetermined. Germline V lookup: CDR1 LGHDT, CDR2 YNNKEL (reference sequence). The CDR3 is 12 amino acids. Trimming left V 1 base short and J 5 bases short, with 6 bases between.

This clonotype appeared a few times. The J gene is TRBJ1-4, the V gene TRBV11-2; 9 positions agree with TRBD1. Trimming took 3 bases from V and 8 from J; bases not matched to a gene: 4. The CDR3 runs 14 residues. Per germline, CDR1 SGHAT and CDR2 FQNNGV. The CDR3, as DNA: TGTGCCAGCAGCTTCCTGACAGGGGGGGAAAAACTGTTTTTT. This translates into CASSFLTGGEKLFF. Variable domain in full (rest from reference TRBV11-2 and TRBJ1-4): EAGVAQSPRYKIIEKRQSVAFWCNPISGHATLYWYQQILGQGPKLLIQFQNNGVVDDSQLPKDRFSAERLKGVDSTLKIQPAKLEDSAVYLCASSFLTGGEKLFFGSGTQLSVL.

V and J are TRBV5-1 and TRBJ2-3; no clear D gene. Trimming cost V 4 bases and J 6 bases, with 12 bases left between them. The CDR3 totals 13 residues. Germline CDR1 SGHRS, CDR2 YFSETQ. The CDR3 sequence is CASSRNSLDTQYF. CDR3 bases: TGCGCCAGCAGCAGAAACTCCCTTGATACGCAGTATTTT.

This clonotype was seen at least ten times. V gene TRBV6-5 combines with J gene TRBJ1-6, with a weak D call TRBD1 (5 bases). Looked up from germline, CDR1 is MNHEY and CDR2 is SVGAGI. There are 14 residues in the CDR3. Trimming pared 6 bases from V and 10 bases from J, leaving 16 bases between. The CDR3 DNA reads TGTGCCAGCAGACAAATGGGAGGGGTATCACCCCTCCACTTT. Its translation: CASRQMGGVSPLHF.

The sample holds a few counts of this clonotype. This chain joins TRBV6-2 or TRBV6-3 and TRBJ2-7, with 7 bases matching TRBD2. The CDR3 sequence is 16 residues long. V shed 0 bases and J 6 bases; nucleotides not matched to a gene: 11. Germline V CDR1 and CDR2: MNHEY, SVGEGT. The DNA of the CDR3 is TGTGCCAGCAGTTACTCAATGTCGGGAGGCCCTTTCGAGCAGTACTTC. It encodes CASSYSMSGGPFEQYF.

This clonotype was observed many times. This chain connects TRBV29-1 to TRBJ2-7, with TRBD2 as a possible D gene (6 bases). The CDR3 is made up of 14 amino acids. Germline CDR1 and CDR2: SQVTM and ANQGSEA. Trimming cost V 5 bases and J 7 bases, with 21 bases left between them. CDR3 amino acids: CSVSNSGYLEEQYF. In DNA, the CDR3 is TGCAGCGTTTCCAATAGCGGATATCTAGAAGAGCAGTACTTC.

This chain connects TRBV20-1 to TRBJ2-4; TRBD2 might be the D (5 bases). Trimming took off 0 bases at V and 0 bases at J, with 6 bases between the two ends. This CDR3 is built from 14 residues. Germline values: CDR1 DFQATT, CDR2 SNEGSKA (reference sequence). The CDR3 loop reads CSARDGLAKNIQYF. CDR3 coding DNA: TGCAGTGCTAGAGATGGACTAGCCAAAAACATTCAGTACTTC.

The chain combines TRBV5-1 with TRBJ2-6; 7 nucleotides align to TRBD2. The CDR3 consists of 17 residues. CDR1 is SGHRS and CDR2 is YFSETQ in the germline V gene. V dropped 5 bases and J dropped 0; count of bases not matched to a gene: 8. The CDR3 sequence: CASSSSGDYSGANVLTF. CDR3 bases: TGCGCCAGCAGTTCAAGTGGGGACTACTCTGGGGCCAACGTCCTGACTTTC.

This clonotype occurred many times. The genes are TRBV12-3 or TRBV12-4 and TRBJ1-4; 11 bases are shared with TRBD1. After removal of 5 bases from V and 4 bases from J, the junction contained 3 bases not matched to a gene. The CDR3 loop spans 15 amino acids. CDR3 in DNA: TGTGCCAGCAGTGGACAGGGGGCCCTTAATGAAAAACTGTTTTTT. It specifies CASSGQGALNEKLFF.